This entry concerns a single TCR beta chain. Its antigen is unknown. The junction had 8 bases not matched to a gene; V was cut back by 6 bases and J by 2 bases. CDR1 is MNHEY, CDR2 SVGAGI, per germline. This CDR3 is 15 amino acids long. Time point of the sample: pretreatment peripheral blood. Produced via immunoSEQ multiplex PCR; TCRdb's table is partial and in-frame only. The data contain around 34,000 clones, 70% to 90% of them singletons. This sample was taken from a study of PD-L1 blockade in urothelial cancer. Turning to the study itself: At 6 weeks and at 3 weeks (second dose) after treatment start, blood was analyzed. Study results and limitations: Patients with durable benefit had greater blood expansion of tumor-associated TCR clones 3 weeks into treatment.

The gene calls are TRBV6-5 and TRBJ2-7, with 9 bases fitting TRBD1. Sequenced here: PBMCs, sampled around atezolizumab (anti-PD-L1) treatment. The source is an elderly man with urothelial cancer. The CDR3 sequence is CASSQGQGNAYEQYF. CDR3 nucleotide sequence: TGTGCCAGCAGCCAGGGACAGGGAAACGCCTACGAGCAGTACTTC.